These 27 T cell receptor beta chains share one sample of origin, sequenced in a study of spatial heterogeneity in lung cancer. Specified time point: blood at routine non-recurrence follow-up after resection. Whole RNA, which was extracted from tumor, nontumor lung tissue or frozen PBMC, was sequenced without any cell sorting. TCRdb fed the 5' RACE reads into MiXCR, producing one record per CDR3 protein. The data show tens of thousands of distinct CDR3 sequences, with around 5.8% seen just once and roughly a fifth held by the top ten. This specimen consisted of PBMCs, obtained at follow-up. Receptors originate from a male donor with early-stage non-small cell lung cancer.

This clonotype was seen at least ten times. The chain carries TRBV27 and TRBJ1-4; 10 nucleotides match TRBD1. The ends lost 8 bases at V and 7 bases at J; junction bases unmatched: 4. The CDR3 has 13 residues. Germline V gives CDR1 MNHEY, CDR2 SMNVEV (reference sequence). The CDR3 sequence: CASARDRGEKLFF. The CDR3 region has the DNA TGTGCCAGCGCCCGGGACAGGGGTGAAAAACTGTTTTTT.

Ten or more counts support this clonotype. CDR3 bases: TGTGCCAGCAGCCAAGGACAGGGGGTCGACGAGCAGTACGTC. Its translation is CASSQGQGVDEQYV. The chain employs TRBV3-2 and TRBJ2-7; the DNA was not used to check the table's D call, TRBD1. TRBV3-2 is tagged as a pseudogene. The CDR3 is made up of 14 amino acids.

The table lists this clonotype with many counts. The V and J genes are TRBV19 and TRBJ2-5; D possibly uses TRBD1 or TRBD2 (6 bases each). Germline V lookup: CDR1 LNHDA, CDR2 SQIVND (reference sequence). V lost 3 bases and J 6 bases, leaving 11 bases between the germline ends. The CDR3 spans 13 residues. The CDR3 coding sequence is TGTGCCAGTAGTATCCCCGGGGGCAAGACCCAGTACTTC. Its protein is CASSIPGGKTQYF.

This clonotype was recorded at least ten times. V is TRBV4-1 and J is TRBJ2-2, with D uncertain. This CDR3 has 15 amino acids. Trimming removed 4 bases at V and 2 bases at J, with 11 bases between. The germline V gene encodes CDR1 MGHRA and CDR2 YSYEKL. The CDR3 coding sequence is TGCGCCAGCAGCCGTGAGTGGACCAACACCGGGGAGCTGTTTTTT. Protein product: CASSREWTNTGELFF.

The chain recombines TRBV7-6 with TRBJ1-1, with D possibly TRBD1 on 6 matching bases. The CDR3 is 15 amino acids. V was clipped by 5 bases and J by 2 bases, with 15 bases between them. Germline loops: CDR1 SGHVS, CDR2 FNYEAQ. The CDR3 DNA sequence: TGTGCCAGCAGCCCCCGGACAGACAAAAACACTGAAGCTTTCTTT. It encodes CASSPRTDKNTEAFF.

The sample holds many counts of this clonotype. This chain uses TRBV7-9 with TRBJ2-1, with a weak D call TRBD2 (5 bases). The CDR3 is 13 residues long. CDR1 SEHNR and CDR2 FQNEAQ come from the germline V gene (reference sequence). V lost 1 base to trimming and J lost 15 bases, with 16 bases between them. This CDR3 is CASSLGSRGAAFF. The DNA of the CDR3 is TGTGCCAGCAGCTTAGGGTCTCGGGGAGCGGCGTTCTTC.

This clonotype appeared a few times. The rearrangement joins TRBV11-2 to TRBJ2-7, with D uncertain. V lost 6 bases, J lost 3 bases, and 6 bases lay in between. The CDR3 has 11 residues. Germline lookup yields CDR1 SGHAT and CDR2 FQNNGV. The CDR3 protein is CASSSLYEQYV. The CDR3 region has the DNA TGTGCCAGCAGTTCACTCTACGAGCAGTACGTC.

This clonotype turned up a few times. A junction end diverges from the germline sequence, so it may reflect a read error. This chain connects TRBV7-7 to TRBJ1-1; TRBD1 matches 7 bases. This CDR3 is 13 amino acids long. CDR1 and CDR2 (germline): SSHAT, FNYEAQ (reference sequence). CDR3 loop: CASSQGVNTEAFF. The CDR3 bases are TGTGCTAGCAGTCAGGGGGTGAACACTGAAGCTTTCTTT.

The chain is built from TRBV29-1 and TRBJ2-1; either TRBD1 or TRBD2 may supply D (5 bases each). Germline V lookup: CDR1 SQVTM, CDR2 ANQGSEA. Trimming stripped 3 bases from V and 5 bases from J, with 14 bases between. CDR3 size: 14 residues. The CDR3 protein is CSVDLFGTHNEQFF. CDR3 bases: TGCAGCGTTGATCTCTTCGGGACCCACAATGAGCAGTTCTTC.

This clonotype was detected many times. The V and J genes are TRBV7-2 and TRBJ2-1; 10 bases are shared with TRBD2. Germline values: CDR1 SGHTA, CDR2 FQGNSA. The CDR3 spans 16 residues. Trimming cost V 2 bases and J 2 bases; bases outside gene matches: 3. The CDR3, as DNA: TGTGCCAGCAGCTTAATAGGGACTAGCGCCTACAATGAGCAGTTCTTC. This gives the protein CASSLIGTSAYNEQFF.

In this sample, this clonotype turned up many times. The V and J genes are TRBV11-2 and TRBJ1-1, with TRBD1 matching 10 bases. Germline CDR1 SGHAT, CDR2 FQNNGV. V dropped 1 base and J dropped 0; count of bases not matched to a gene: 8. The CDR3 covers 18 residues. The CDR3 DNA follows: TGTGCCAGCAGCTTAGGTCTGGGGACAGGGGTCATGAACACTGAAGCTTTCTTT. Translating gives CASSLGLGTGVMNTEAFF.

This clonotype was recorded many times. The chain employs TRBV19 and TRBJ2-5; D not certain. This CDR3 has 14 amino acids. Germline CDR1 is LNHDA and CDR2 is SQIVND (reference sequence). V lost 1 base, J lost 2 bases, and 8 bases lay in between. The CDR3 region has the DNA TGTGCCAGTAGTATAGGGATAGGGCAAGAGACCCAGTACTTC. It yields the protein CASSIGIGQETQYF.

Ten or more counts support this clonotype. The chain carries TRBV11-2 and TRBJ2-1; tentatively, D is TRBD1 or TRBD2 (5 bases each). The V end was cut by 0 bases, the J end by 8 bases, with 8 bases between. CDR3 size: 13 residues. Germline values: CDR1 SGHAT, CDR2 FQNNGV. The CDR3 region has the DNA TGTGCCAGCAGCTTAGATGGGGGACATGAGCAGTTCTTC. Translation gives CASSLDGGHEQFF.

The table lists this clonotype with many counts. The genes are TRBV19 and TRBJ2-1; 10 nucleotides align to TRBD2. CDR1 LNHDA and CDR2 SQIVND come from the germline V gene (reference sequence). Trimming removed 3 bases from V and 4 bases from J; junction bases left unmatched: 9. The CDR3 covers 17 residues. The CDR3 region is CASSMWGGLAEYNEQFF. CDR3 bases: TGTGCCAGTAGTATGTGGGGAGGACTAGCGGAATACAATGAGCAGTTCTTC.

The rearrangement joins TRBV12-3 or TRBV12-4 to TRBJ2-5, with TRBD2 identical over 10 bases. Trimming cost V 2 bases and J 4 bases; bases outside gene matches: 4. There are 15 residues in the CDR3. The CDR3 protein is CASSLTSGMAETQYF. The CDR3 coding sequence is TGTGCCAGCAGTTTAACTAGCGGGATGGCAGAGACCCAGTACTTC.

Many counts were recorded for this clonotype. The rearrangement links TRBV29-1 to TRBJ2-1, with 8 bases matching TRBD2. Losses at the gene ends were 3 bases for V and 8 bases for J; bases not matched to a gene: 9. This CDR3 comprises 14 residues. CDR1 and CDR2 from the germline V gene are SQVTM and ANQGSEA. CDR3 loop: CSVEKREMWDEQFF. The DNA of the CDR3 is TGCAGCGTTGAGAAGCGGGAGATGTGGGATGAGCAGTTCTTC.

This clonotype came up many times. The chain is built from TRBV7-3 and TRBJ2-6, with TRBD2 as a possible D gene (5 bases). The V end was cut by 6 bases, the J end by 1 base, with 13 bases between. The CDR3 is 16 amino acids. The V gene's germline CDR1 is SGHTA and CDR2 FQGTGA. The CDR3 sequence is CASRARRESGANVLTF. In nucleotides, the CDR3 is TGTGCCAGCAGGGCGAGACGGGAATCTGGGGCCAACGTCCTGACTTTC.

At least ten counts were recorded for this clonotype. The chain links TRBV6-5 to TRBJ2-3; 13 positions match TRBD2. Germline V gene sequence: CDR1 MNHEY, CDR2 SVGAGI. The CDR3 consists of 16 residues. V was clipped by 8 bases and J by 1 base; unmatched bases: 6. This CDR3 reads CASGRTSGSGTDTQYF. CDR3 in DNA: TGTGCCAGCGGCAGGACTAGCGGGAGTGGCACAGATACGCAGTATTTT.

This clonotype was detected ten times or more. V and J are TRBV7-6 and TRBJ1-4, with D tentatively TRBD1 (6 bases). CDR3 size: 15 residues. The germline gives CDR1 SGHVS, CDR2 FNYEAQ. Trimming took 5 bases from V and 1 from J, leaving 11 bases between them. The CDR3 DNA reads TGTGCCAGCAGCGTCGCACAGGGAACTAATGAAAAACTGTTTTTT. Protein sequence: CASSVAQGTNEKLFF.

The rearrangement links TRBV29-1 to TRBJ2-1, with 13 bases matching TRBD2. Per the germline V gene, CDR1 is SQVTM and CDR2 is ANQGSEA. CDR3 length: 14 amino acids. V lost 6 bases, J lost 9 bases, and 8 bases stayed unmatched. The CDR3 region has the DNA TGCAGCGTGGCGACTAGCGGGAGGCATTTTGAGCAGTTCTTC. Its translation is CSVATSGRHFEQFF.

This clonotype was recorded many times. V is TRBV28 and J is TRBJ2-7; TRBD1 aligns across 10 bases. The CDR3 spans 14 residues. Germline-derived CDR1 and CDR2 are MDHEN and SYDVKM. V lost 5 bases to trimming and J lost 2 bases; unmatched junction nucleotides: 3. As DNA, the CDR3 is TGTGCCAGCAGTCGGGGACAGGGGCCCTACGAGCAGTACGTC. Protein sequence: CASSRGQGPYEQYV.

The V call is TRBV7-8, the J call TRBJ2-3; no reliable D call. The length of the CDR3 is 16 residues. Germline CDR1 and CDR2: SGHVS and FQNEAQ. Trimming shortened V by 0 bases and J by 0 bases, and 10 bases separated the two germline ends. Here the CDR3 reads CASSLATTRSTDTQYF. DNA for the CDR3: TGTGCCAGCAGCTTAGCCACAACCAGGAGCACAGATACGCAGTATTTT.

Here the CDR3 reads CASRFGIGEQFF. The CDR3, as DNA: TGTGCCAGCAGATTTGGGATTGGTGAGCAGTTCTTC. The chain employs TRBV6-5 and TRBJ2-1; no clear D gene. This CDR3 is built from 12 residues. The V end lost 6 bases, the J end lost 9 bases, and 12 bases lay between the germline ends. Germline V gene data show CDR1 as MNHEY and CDR2 as SVGAGI.

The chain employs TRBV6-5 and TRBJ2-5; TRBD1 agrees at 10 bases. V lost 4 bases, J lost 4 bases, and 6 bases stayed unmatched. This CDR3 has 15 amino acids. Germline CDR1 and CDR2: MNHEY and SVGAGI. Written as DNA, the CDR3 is TGTGCCAGCAGTTTGACAGGGGGCCGGACAGAGACCCAGTACTTC. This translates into CASSLTGGRTETQYF.

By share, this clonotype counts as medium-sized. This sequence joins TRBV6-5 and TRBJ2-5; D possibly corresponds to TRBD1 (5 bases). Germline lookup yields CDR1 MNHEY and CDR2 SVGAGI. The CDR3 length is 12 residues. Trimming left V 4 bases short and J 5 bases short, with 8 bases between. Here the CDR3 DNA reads TGTGCCAGCAGTTTGCAGGGTGAGACCCAGTACTTC. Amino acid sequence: CASSLQGETQYF.

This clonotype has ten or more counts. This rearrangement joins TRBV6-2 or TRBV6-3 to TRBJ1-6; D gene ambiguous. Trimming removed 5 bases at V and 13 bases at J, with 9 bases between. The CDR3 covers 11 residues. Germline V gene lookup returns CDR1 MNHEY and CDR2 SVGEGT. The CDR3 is CASSPRGPLHF. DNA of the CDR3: TGTGCCAGCAGTCCCCGAGGGCCCCTCCACTTT.

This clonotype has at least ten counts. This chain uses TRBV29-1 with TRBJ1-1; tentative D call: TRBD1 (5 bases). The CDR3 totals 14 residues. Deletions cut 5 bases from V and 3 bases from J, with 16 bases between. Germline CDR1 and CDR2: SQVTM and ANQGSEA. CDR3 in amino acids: CSVSSGLAYTEAFF. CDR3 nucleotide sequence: TGCAGCGTTAGTTCGGGGCTGGCGTACACTGAAGCTTTCTTT.